What follows are 31 T cell receptor beta chains derived from one specimen sequenced in a study of vaccination and CD4 T cells after COVID-19. No antigen has been assigned to these receptors. Sequencing of cultured CD4+ T cell DNA used the Oncomine TCR Beta short-read assay. Using its own MiXCR run on the PCR reads, TCRdb lists one record per CDR3 protein. The sample holds roughly 19,000 distinct CDR3 sequences, roughly 45% seen once. Treatment specified: roughly 10-day PBMC culture with coronavirus spike peptide pools or control peptides (ViraFEST assay). Input material: CD4+ T cells from blood, cultured in vitro. These TCRs come from a human donor who had recovered from COVID-19.

This clonotype was observed a few times. This chain links TRBV20-1 with TRBJ2-3; D is possibly TRBD1 or TRBD2 (5 bases each). The CDR3 is 15 residues long. Trimming pared 5 bases from V and 0 bases from J, leaving 15 bases between. The germline CDR1 and CDR2 sequences are DFQATT and SNEGSKA (reference sequence). CDR3 DNA: TGCAGTGCTTCGACTAACGGGGCTAGCACAGATACGCAGTATTTT. As protein: CSASTNGASTDTQYF.

The J gene is TRBJ1-6, the V gene TRBV6-1, with D possibly being TRBD1 (6 bases). Trimming cost V 6 bases and J 6 bases, with 12 bases left between them. The CDR3 has 14 amino acids. CDR1 and CDR2 from the germline V gene are MNHNS and SASEGT. The CDR3 DNA is TGTGCCAGCAGGCAGGGGATACCTAATTCACCCCTCCACTTT. It yields the protein CASRQGIPNSPLHF.

The chain links TRBV6-2 or TRBV6-3 to TRBJ2-7; 10 bases map to TRBD2. Germline loops: CDR1 MNHEY, CDR2 SVGEGT. This CDR3 spans 13 amino acids. The ends lost 7 bases at V and 1 base at J; junction bases unmatched: 1. In nucleotides, the CDR3 is TGTGCCAGCACTAGCGGGAGATCCTACGAGCAGTACTTC. It is translated as CASTSGRSYEQYF.

The DNA for the CDR3 is TGTGCCAGCAGCTCCAGACTAGCGAATGAGCAGTTCTTC. Residues: CASSSRLANEQFF. The chain carries TRBV7-3 and TRBJ2-1; 8 bases align to TRBD2. The V and J ends lost 4 bases and 7 bases, in that order; junction bases with no gene match: 3. Germline values: CDR1 SGHTA, CDR2 FQGTGA. There are 13 residues in the CDR3.

For this clonotype: One end of the junction varies from germline; a read error may be responsible. V is TRBV7-7 and J is TRBJ2-5, with unresolved D. The CDR3 has 12 residues. Germline assignment: CDR1 SSHAT and CDR2 FNYEAQ (reference sequence). The CDR3 loop reads CASSPGEATQYF. CDR3 bases: TGTGCTAGCAGCCCAGGCGAGGCGACCCAGTACTTC.

The chain is built from TRBV12-3 or TRBV12-4 and TRBJ1-2; no reliable D call. V gave up 1 base and J gave up 5 bases, with 17 bases separating them. This CDR3 has 16 residues. CDR3 sequence (DNA): TGTGCCAGCAGTTTAGTCCCCGACGGAATACCTTATGGCTACACCTTC. This sequence encodes CASSLVPDGIPYGYTF.

The chain uses TRBV6-1 and TRBJ1-5; tentative D call: TRBD1 (6 bases). The germline V gene encodes CDR1 MNHNS and CDR2 SASEGT. This CDR3 spans 17 amino acids. The V end was cut by 7 bases, the J end by 3 bases, with 22 bases between. CDR3 sequence (DNA): TGTGCCAGCACCGACGGGGGGGGAGAGGGGGTCAATCAGCCCCAGCATTTT. Protein sequence: CASTDGGGEGVNQPQHF.

V and J are TRBV11-3 and TRBJ2-1; 8 nucleotides match TRBD1. V shed 1 base, J shed 5 bases, and the junction held 4 bases outside the gene matches. CDR3 length: 15 residues. Germline values: CDR1 SGHNT, CDR2 YENEEA. The CDR3 reads CASSLVQGVHNEQFF. The CDR3 coding sequence is TGTGCCAGCAGCTTAGTACAGGGGGTTCACAATGAGCAGTTCTTC.

The rearrangement uses TRBV5-4 and TRBJ1-2; TRBD1 matches 12 bases. Trimming removed 4 bases from V and 4 bases from J; junction bases left unmatched: 11. CDR1 is SGHNT and CDR2 is YYREEE in the germline V gene (reference sequence). The length of the CDR3 is 17 residues. The CDR3 protein is CASSRPGTGGAGYGYTF. The DNA of the CDR3 is TGTGCCAGCAGCCGTCCCGGGACAGGGGGCGCCGGCTATGGCTACACCTTC.

The V gene is TRBV5-3, the J gene TRBJ2-7; no firm D call. TRBV5-3 is labeled an ORF, and its function is uncertain. Deletions cut 0 bases from V and 0 bases from J, with 10 bases between. CDR3 length: 15 amino acids. CDR3 amino acids: CARSLEQEISYEQYF. In DNA form, the CDR3 reads TGTGCCAGAAGCTTGGAGCAGGAGATCTCCTACGAGCAGTACTTC.

This clonotype was seen only a few times. The chain joins TRBV20-1 to TRBJ1-6, with a possible D match to TRBD1 (5 bases). This CDR3 contains 16 residues. The germline V gene has CDR1 DFQATT and CDR2 SNEGSKA (reference sequence). The germline V and J ends were trimmed by 2 bases and 0 bases, with 11 bases remaining between them. The CDR3 reads CSARMRQSSYNSPLHF. The CDR3 DNA is TGCAGTGCTAGAATGCGACAGAGCTCCTATAATTCACCCCTCCACTTT.

The V call is TRBV4-2, the J call TRBJ2-5; a weak D match, TRBD2 (6 bases). The CDR3 has 16 residues. V dropped 0 bases and J dropped 5 bases, with 16 bases sitting between them. The germline V gene has CDR1 LGHNA and CDR2 YNFKEQ. The CDR3 bases are TGTGCCAGCAGCCAAGAGGGGGGAGGACGTCCTGAGACCCAGTACTTC. Protein product: CASSQEGGGRPETQYF.

The chain has TRBV18 and TRBJ1-1; D is ambiguous. Trimming left V 1 base short and J 0 bases short, with 6 bases between. Germline V CDR1 and CDR2: KGHSH, LQKENI. The CDR3 totals 14 residues. The CDR3 is CASSPLGLNTEAFF. CDR3 coding DNA: TGTGCCAGCTCACCACTGGGCCTGAACACTGAAGCTTTCTTT.

This clonotype was seen a handful of times. The rearrangement joins TRBV30 to TRBJ1-2; D is undetermined. The CDR3 sequence is 13 residues long. Trimming removed 0 bases from V and 6 bases from J, with 11 bases in between. From germline, CDR1 is GTSNPN and CDR2 SVGIG (reference sequence). CDR3 nucleotides: TGTGCCTGGAGTGTACAAAGAGGGAATGGCTACACCTTC. Protein product: CAWSVQRGNGYTF.

The chain combines TRBV19 with TRBJ1-5, with D perhaps TRBD1 (6 bases). V shed 4 bases and J shed 0 bases, with 16 bases lying between them. The CDR3 contains 17 residues. Per the germline V gene, CDR1 is LNHDA and CDR2 is SQIVND (reference sequence). CDR3 sequence (DNA): TGTGCCAGTAGTAACTCTGGGCAGGGGATTAGCAATCAGCCCCAGCATTTT. It encodes CASSNSGQGISNQPQHF.

The chain is built from TRBV20-1 and TRBJ2-1; D is possibly TRBD2 (5 bases). Trimming shortened V by 6 bases and J by 9 bases, and 15 bases separated the two germline ends. This CDR3 contains 12 residues. CDR1 and CDR2 from the germline V gene are DFQATT and SNEGSKA (reference sequence). In DNA form, the CDR3 reads TGCAGTGCGACCAGAGGGTGGGCTGAGCAGTTCTTC. This translates into CSATRGWAEQFF.

The chain is built from TRBV5-1 and TRBJ1-1; D is possibly TRBD1 (5 bases). The germline CDR1 and CDR2 sequences are SGHRS and YFSETQ. V was shortened by 0 bases and J by 11 bases, with 14 bases between the two germline ends. This CDR3 spans 13 amino acids. CDR3 DNA sequence: TGCGCCAGCAGCTTGGCTGGGCAGGGATGGGCTTTCTTT. As protein: CASSLAGQGWAFF. The whole variable domain, remainder taken from reference TRBV5-1 and TRBJ1-1, is KAGVTQTPRYLIKTRGQQVTLSCSPISGHRSVSWYQQTPGQGLQFLFEYFSETQRNKGNFPGRFSGRQFSNSRSEMNVSTLELGDSALYLCASSLAGQGWAFFGQGTRLTVV.

The V and J genes are TRBV27 and TRBJ1-1, with D possibly TRBD1 on 6 matching bases. Per germline, CDR1 MNHEY and CDR2 SMNVEV (reference sequence). The CDR3 spans 14 residues. Trimming removed 6 bases from V and 3 bases from J, with 14 bases in between. CDR3 in amino acids: CASRPGAPYTEAFF. DNA for the CDR3: TGTGCCAGCAGACCAGGGGCGCCCTACACTGAAGCTTTCTTT.

The chain has TRBV20-1 and TRBJ1-4, with D perhaps TRBD1 (6 bases). V lost 5 bases, J lost 7 bases, and 23 bases lay in between. The CDR3 is 16 residues long. Germline CDR1 DFQATT, CDR2 SNEGSKA (reference sequence). The CDR3 reads CSAQISEGEHSEKLFF. CDR3 DNA: TGCAGTGCTCAGATCTCCGAGGGGGAGCACAGTGAAAAACTGTTTTTT.

The chain recombines TRBV30 with TRBJ2-5; 7 nucleotides align to TRBD1. Trimming at V came to 1 base and at J to 4 bases, leaving 15 bases not matched to a gene. Germline CDR1 is GTSNPN and CDR2 is SVGIG (reference sequence). The length of the CDR3 is 17 residues. The CDR3 bases are TGTGCCTGGAGTGCACTTCAGGGGGTCCCTGGGGGAGAGACCCAGTACTTC. This codes for CAWSALQGVPGGETQYF.

This chain uses TRBV11-2 with TRBJ1-1; no definite D call. Trimming stripped 5 bases from V and 2 bases from J, with 9 bases between. The CDR3 is 13 amino acids. CDR1 is SGHAT and CDR2 is FQNNGV in the germline V gene. For the CDR3, the DNA is TGTGCCAGCAGCCCCGTGGCAAACACTGAAGCTTTCTTT. This codes for CASSPVANTEAFF.

J is TRBJ1-3 and V is TRBV6-5; no definite D call. Germline V gene sequence: CDR1 MNHEY, CDR2 SVGAGI. V dropped 4 bases and J dropped 0 bases, with 7 bases sitting between them. The CDR3 sequence is 14 residues long. The CDR3 is CASSSYSSGNTIYF. DNA for the CDR3: TGTGCCAGCAGTTCCTACTCCTCTGGAAACACCATATATTTT.

The rearrangement links TRBV27 to TRBJ1-3; D unclear. The V end lost 7 bases, the J end lost 8 bases, and 24 bases lay between the germline ends. The CDR3 runs to 16 residues. Germline CDR1 reads MNHEY; CDR2 reads SMNVEV (reference sequence). The CDR3 DNA is TGTGCCAGCAAATCCCGGTCCAAATATCTCGGAGACACCATATATTTT. This codes for CASKSRSKYLGDTIYF.

The gene calls are TRBV7-2 and TRBJ2-5; 11 bases match TRBD2. The ends lost 4 bases at V and 1 base at J; junction bases unmatched: 2. CDR1 SGHTA and CDR2 FQGNSA come from the germline V gene. This CDR3 has 15 amino acids. CDR3 DNA: TGTGCCAGCAGCTGGGGGACTAGCGGCCAAGAGACCCAGTACTTC. Translating it yields CASSWGTSGQETQYF.

This clonotype was detected only a few times. As DNA, the CDR3 is TGTGCCAGCAGCCCTCGAACAGGGGTAACTGAAGCTTTCTTT. It codes for CASSPRTGVTEAFF. The rearrangement joins TRBV7-9 to TRBJ1-1; TRBD1 matches 7 bases. The ends lost 5 bases at V and 5 bases at J; junction bases unmatched: 8. This CDR3 is built from 14 residues. CDR1 SEHNR and CDR2 FQNEAQ come from the germline V gene (reference sequence).

The chain is built from TRBV12-3 or TRBV12-4 and TRBJ2-7; TRBD2 matches 8 bases. The V segment lost 5 bases and the J segment 4 bases; nucleotides outside the gene matches: 4. The CDR3 extends over 13 amino acids. The CDR3 DNA sequence: TGTGCCAGCAGTCGGGGACTAGATTACGAGCAGTACTTC. Translated: CASSRGLDYEQYF.

The chain combines TRBV12-3 or TRBV12-4 with TRBJ1-1; weak D call: TRBD1 (5 bases). The V gene lost 0 bases and the J gene lost 5 bases, with 7 bases spanning the gap. The CDR3 sequence is 13 residues long. This chain's CDR3 is CASSLAGDTEAFF. CDR3 in DNA: TGTGCCAGCAGTTTAGCGGGGGATACTGAAGCTTTCTTT.

The chain joins TRBV5-1 to TRBJ1-2; TRBD1 aligns across 10 bases. The CDR3 totals 15 residues. Germline assignment: CDR1 SGHRS and CDR2 YFSETQ. The J segment lost 6 bases and the V segment lost 4 bases, leaving 9 bases of the junction unmatched. CDR3 DNA sequence: TGCGCCAGCAGCATAATACCGGGACAGGGGCATGGCTACACCTTC. Protein sequence: CASSIIPGQGHGYTF.

The V gene is TRBV28, the J gene TRBJ1-2; D is ambiguous. This CDR3 spans 13 amino acids. Trimming took 6 bases from V and 4 from J, leaving 12 bases between them. Germline V CDR1 and CDR2: MDHEN, SYDVKM. The CDR3 loop reads CASSLTGIYGYTF. The CDR3 coding sequence is TGTGCCAGCAGCCTAACGGGTATCTATGGCTACACCTTC.

This clonotype was detected only a few times. The gene calls are TRBV7-9 and TRBJ1-1; D might be TRBD1 (5 bases). Germline-derived CDR1 and CDR2 are SEHNR and FQNEAQ (reference sequence). This CDR3 is built from 15 residues. The germline V and J ends were trimmed by 5 bases and 7 bases, with 20 bases remaining between them. This CDR3 is CASSPNRDRVFEAFF. The CDR3 DNA is TGTGCCAGCAGCCCCAACCGAGACAGAGTCTTTGAAGCTTTCTTT. Using reference TRBV7-9 and TRBJ1-1 for the parts outside the CDR3, the full variable domain is DTGVSQNPRHKITKRGQNVTFRCDPISEHNRLYWYRQTLGQGPEFLTYFQNEAQLEKSRLLSDRFSAERPKGSFSTLEIQRTEQGDSAMYLCASSPNRDRVFEAFFGQGTRLTVV.

CDR3 sequence: CASTLPGGEKLFF. The CDR3 DNA reads TGTGCCAGCACACTGCCAGGGGGGGAAAAACTGTTTTTT. The chain uses TRBV28 and TRBJ1-4; 7 nucleotides align to TRBD1. In germline, CDR1 is MDHEN, CDR2 SYDVKM. The CDR3 has 13 amino acids. V was clipped by 7 bases and J by 8 bases; unmatched bases: 7.